This entry lists 11 T cell receptor beta chains sequenced from one sample in a study of shared clonotypes between healthy human individuals. CD45RO-negative, CCR7-selected cells formed the naive CD8 fraction, which excluded terminally differentiated effector memory CD45RA+ cells. The method was immunoSEQ multiplex PCR; TCRdb's version includes in-frame clones alone and lacks a portion of them. The sample lists some 2.1 million clones; 93% were seen once. Sequencing input: naive CD8+ T cells from PBMCs. The receptors originated from a man aged 18 to 35 in good health. Some clones in this sample may be carry-over from other donors' samples.

The chain is built from TRBV19 and TRBJ2-7, with D hard to call. CDR3 length equals 15 residues. Germline V gene sequence: CDR1 LNHDA, CDR2 SQIVND (reference sequence). V was trimmed by 5 bases and J by 0 bases, leaving 14 bases between them. The CDR3 bases are TGTGCCAGTAGTCCCCACCGCCTCGGCTCCTACGAGCAGTACTTC. Translated: CASSPHRLGSYEQYF.

CDR3 nucleotide sequence: TGTGCCAGCAGTGAAGATAGACTAGCGGGGACCGTCAGGGGTACGCAGTATTTT. Its translation is CASSEDRLAGTVRGTQYF. The chain has TRBV6-1 and TRBJ2-3, with 11 bases lining up with TRBD2. The CDR3 covers 18 residues. Trimming took 1 base from V and 8 from J; bases not matched to a gene: 14. Germline V lookup: CDR1 MNHNS, CDR2 SASEGT.

The CDR3 bases are TGTGCCAGCAGTTTGATGGGGCGGACACCCCGGGATGAGCAGTTCTTC. Translating it yields CASSLMGRTPRDEQFF. This chain uses TRBV28 with TRBJ2-1, with D maybe TRBD1 (5 bases). Germline CDR1 MDHEN, CDR2 SYDVKM. This CDR3 has 16 residues. The germline V and J ends were trimmed by 3 bases and 8 bases, with 20 bases remaining between them. The full variable domain, completed using reference TRBV28 and TRBJ2-1, is DVKVTQSSRYLVKRTGEKVFLECVQDMDHENMFWYRQDPGLGLRLIYFSYDVKMKEKGDIPEGYSVSREKKERFSLILESASTNQTSMYLCASSLMGRTPRDEQFFGPGTRLTVL.

The chain carries TRBV27 and TRBJ1-2; D is perhaps TRBD1 (6 bases). The CDR3 totals 18 residues. Deletions cut 0 bases from V and 5 bases from J, with 22 bases between. From germline, CDR1 is MNHEY and CDR2 SMNVEV (reference sequence). CDR3 region: CASSLSIGGVRTGYGYTF. The CDR3 DNA sequence: TGTGCCAGCAGTTTATCGATAGGGGGGGTGAGGACCGGATATGGCTACACCTTC.

The chain recombines TRBV27 with TRBJ2-7; 9 bases map to TRBD1. Germline loops: CDR1 MNHEY, CDR2 SMNVEV (reference sequence). The length of the CDR3 is 17 residues. V was clipped by 3 bases and J by 4 bases; unmatched bases: 13. The CDR3 loop reads CASSFSTPGQGPYEQYF. The CDR3 nucleotides are TGTGCCAGCAGTTTTTCCACCCCGGGACAGGGACCGTACGAGCAGTACTTC.

J is TRBJ2-7 and V is TRBV4-2; 12 positions agree with TRBD2. The CDR3 contains 17 residues. Germline V gives CDR1 LGHNA, CDR2 YNFKEQ. The trim removed 6 bases at V and 5 bases at J, leaving 14 bases unmatched. The CDR3 sequence: CASSGRSSGRAGDEQYF. In nucleotides, the CDR3 is TGTGCCAGCAGTGGCCGGTCTAGCGGGAGGGCGGGAGACGAGCAGTACTTC.

This clone was recorded once. This chain uses TRBV27 with TRBJ2-7, with 9 bases identical to TRBD2. The J segment lost 6 bases and the V segment lost 1 base, leaving 7 bases of the junction unmatched. The CDR3 is 15 residues long. Germline CDR1 MNHEY, CDR2 SMNVEV (reference sequence). The CDR3 DNA sequence: TGTGCCAGCAGTTTATTGGGTAGCGGGAGAGGCGAGCAGTACTTC. This sequence encodes CASSLLGSGRGEQYF.

This clone was counted once. This chain joins TRBV7-8 and TRBJ1-5; no reliable D call. V was shortened by 5 bases and J by 3 bases, with 17 bases between the two germline ends. CDR1 and CDR2 (germline): SGHVS, FQNEAQ. This CDR3 comprises 16 residues. The CDR3 sequence is CASSDETTWSNQPQHF. CDR3 DNA: TGTGCCAGCAGCGACGAGACGACGTGGTCCAATCAGCCCCAGCATTTT.

This clone was detected only once. The chain recombines TRBV11-3 with TRBJ2-2; 7 bases line up with TRBD1. The CDR3 has 16 residues. With V trimmed by 6 bases and J by 2 bases, 9 bases remained unmatched. Germline CDR1 reads SGHNT; CDR2 reads YENEEA. CDR3 in amino acids: CASRSTHRGNTGELFF. The CDR3 DNA sequence: TGTGCCAGCAGATCCACACACAGGGGTAACACCGGGGAGCTGTTTTTT.

The gene calls are TRBV4-1 and TRBJ1-2; D is unclear. This CDR3 contains 15 residues. Deletions cut 0 bases from V and 7 bases from J, with 15 bases between. Germline V gives CDR1 MGHRA, CDR2 YSYEKL. CDR3 sequence: CASSQEAQAPLGYTF. The DNA for the CDR3 is TGCGCCAGCAGCCAAGAGGCCCAGGCGCCTCTTGGCTACACCTTC.

This clone has just one count. The CDR3 spells CASGLDLSTGVDGYTF. DNA of the CDR3: TGTGCTAGTGGTTTGGATCTATCGACAGGGGTCGACGGCTACACCTTC. This chain links TRBV12-5 with TRBJ1-2; TRBD1 agrees at 8 bases. Germline loops: CDR1 LGHNT, CDR2 FRNRAP. The CDR3 runs 16 residues. The junction had 12 bases not matched to a gene; V was cut back by 1 base and J by 8 bases.